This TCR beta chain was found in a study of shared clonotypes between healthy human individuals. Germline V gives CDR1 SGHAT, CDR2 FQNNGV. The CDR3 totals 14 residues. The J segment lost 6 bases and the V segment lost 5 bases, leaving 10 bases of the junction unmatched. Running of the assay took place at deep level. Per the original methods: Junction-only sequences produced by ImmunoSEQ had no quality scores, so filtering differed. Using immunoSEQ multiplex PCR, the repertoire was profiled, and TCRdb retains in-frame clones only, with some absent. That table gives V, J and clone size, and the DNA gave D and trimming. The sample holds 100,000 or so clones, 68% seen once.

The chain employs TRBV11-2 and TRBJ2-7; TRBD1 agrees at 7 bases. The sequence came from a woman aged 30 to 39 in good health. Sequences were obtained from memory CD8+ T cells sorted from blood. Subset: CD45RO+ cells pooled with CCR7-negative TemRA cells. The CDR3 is CASSPTSRGSEQYF. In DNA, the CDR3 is TGTGCCAGCAGCCCCACGAGCAGGGGGTCCGAGCAGTACTTC.